This T cell receptor (beta chain) was obtained from a study of Graves' ophthalmopathy and Graves' hyperthyroidism. Trimming stripped 4 bases from V and 3 bases from J, with 22 bases between. This CDR3 has 17 residues. The V gene's germline CDR1 is SGHVS and CDR2 FQNEAQ. Amplifying from RNA transcripts, the study obtained TCR beta CDR3 regions. The first round was an RT-PCR with HTBI primers, and the second round was a multiplex PCR. TCRdb re-derived calls from the multiplex PCR reads in MiXCR, one entry per CDR3 protein. This sample carries almost 750,000 distinct CDR3 sequences, 40% of them seen once, and the ten largest clones take roughly 46%. This clonotype has a count of ten or more.

V usage is TRBV7-8 and J usage is TRBJ2-7; weak D call: TRBD2 (5 bases). This TCR derives from an adult man with Graves' ophthalmopathy. The sequenced sample consisted of peripheral blood. The CDR3 region is CASSSAPVEGRYYEQYF. Written as DNA, the CDR3 is TGTGCCAGCAGCTCCGCGCCTGTAGAGGGAAGATACTACGAGCAGTACTTC.